The following is a TCR beta chain sequence with its context. The data stem from a study of T cell repertoires in cytomegalovirus infection. Turning to the study itself: Through public TCR beta signatures, both CMV infection and matching HLA type were indicated.

TCRdb itself ran the reads through MiXCR, one entry per CDR3 protein. The repertoire holds fewer than 200,000 distinct CDR3 sequences, with less than 9.5% as singletons. The CDR3 is made up of 12 amino acids. V gave up 10 bases and J gave up 7 bases, with 16 bases separating them. Germline CDR1 LNHDA, CDR2 SQIVND (reference sequence). The sequencing sample was made of PBMCs. The receptor's source is a human donor in good health (CMV status not recorded). Some clones in this sample may be carry-over from other donors' samples. This chain joins TRBV19 and TRBJ1-1; D is unresolved. The CDR3 loop is CATNNGVDEAFF. CDR3 in DNA: TGTGCCACTAATAATGGAGTGGATGAAGCTTTCTTT.